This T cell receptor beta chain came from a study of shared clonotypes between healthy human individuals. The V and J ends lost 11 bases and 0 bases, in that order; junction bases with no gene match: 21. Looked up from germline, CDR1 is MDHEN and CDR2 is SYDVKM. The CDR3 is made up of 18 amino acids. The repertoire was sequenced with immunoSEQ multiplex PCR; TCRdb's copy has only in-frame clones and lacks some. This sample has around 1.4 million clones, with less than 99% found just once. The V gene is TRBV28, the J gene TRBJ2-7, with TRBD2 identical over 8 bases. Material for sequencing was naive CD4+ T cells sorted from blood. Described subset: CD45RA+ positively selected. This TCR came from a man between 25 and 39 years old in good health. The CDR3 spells CASQALISGNPSSYEQYF. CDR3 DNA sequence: TGTGCCTCCCAGGCCTTGATTAGCGGGAATCCAAGCTCCTACGAGCAGTACTTC.